The 25 T cell receptor beta chains listed next were all sequenced from one sample in a study of cytomegalovirus exposure and HLA in healthy donors (dated by TCRdb to 2015 to 2018). Libraries were constructed by the immunoSEQ multiplex PCR assay. For the multiplex PCR, a mixture combining 60 forward primers for TCR Vbeta segments and 13 reverse primers for TCR Jbeta segments was used. TCRdb took over this immuneACCESS table, retaining in-frame rearrangements with V and J assigned. Such tables are incomplete; in checked studies, under half of the missing clones stem from an unresolved V gene, and the remainder is unexplained. Present in this sample are 60,000 to 100,000 clones, around 79% of which were seen just once. The top ten clones comprise approximately 1.5% of the sample. Sequenced sample: PBMCs. The source is a man aged 40-50 years in good health and CMV-seronegative.

The chain has TRBV28 and TRBJ2-7, with TRBD2 identical over 10 bases. The germline V gene encodes CDR1 MDHEN and CDR2 SYDVKM. The CDR3 spans 15 residues. V shed 6 bases and J 3 bases; nucleotides not matched to a gene: 8. CDR3 sequence: CASRSLASGSYEQYF. The DNA of the CDR3 is TGTGCCAGCAGATCTCTCGCTAGCGGGAGCTACGAGCAGTACTTC.

The rearrangement joins TRBV11-2 to TRBJ2-7, with D unclear. There are 13 residues in the CDR3. The ends were cut back, 3 bases at V and 6 bases at J, with 12 bases in the middle. Per the germline V gene, CDR1 is SGHAT and CDR2 is FQNNGV. CDR3 residues: CASSFPAVGEQYF. Written as DNA, the CDR3 is TGTGCCAGCAGCTTCCCGGCGGTCGGCGAGCAGTACTTC.

The CDR3 DNA reads TGCGCCAGCAGCCGGGACAGGGGCGACTACGAGCAGTACTTC. Its protein product is CASSRDRGDYEQYF. The rearrangement links TRBV5-1 to TRBJ2-7, with 10 bases fitting TRBD1. CDR1 is SGHRS, CDR2 YFSETQ, per germline. With 4 bases clipped from V and 3 bases from J, the junction kept 4 bases outside the gene matches. The CDR3 is made up of 14 amino acids.

The chain has TRBV4-2 and TRBJ2-1; TRBD2 agrees at 11 bases. This CDR3 region has 17 residues. V dropped 0 bases and J dropped 7; count of bases not matched to a gene: 8. The germline gives CDR1 LGHNA, CDR2 YNFKEQ. The CDR3 protein is CASSQDGGRTSGNEQFF. CDR3 nucleotide sequence: TGTGCCAGCAGCCAAGATGGGGGACGGACTAGCGGGAATGAGCAGTTCTTC.

The rearrangement links TRBV7-9 to TRBJ1-1; unclear D gene. Trimming removed 5 bases from V and 1 base from J, with 11 bases in between. CDR3 length: 14 amino acids. Germline values: CDR1 SEHNR, CDR2 FQNEAQ (reference sequence). CDR3 bases: TGTGCCAGCAGCGCACTGGAGGGGAACACTGAAGCTTTCTTT. Translation: CASSALEGNTEAFF.

This clone has only a few counts. V gene TRBV2 combines with J gene TRBJ2-2; D gene ambiguous. Germline V gene sequence: CDR1 SNHLY, CDR2 FYNNEI. V was trimmed by 8 bases and J by 6 bases, leaving 4 bases between them. The CDR3 loop spans 10 amino acids. This CDR3 is CASRAGELFF. CDR3 nucleotides: TGTGCCAGCCGGGCCGGGGAGCTGTTTTTT.

V and J are TRBV4-1 and TRBJ1-3; D gene ambiguous. The germline V and J ends were trimmed by 6 bases and 0 bases, with 12 bases remaining between them. This CDR3 is 15 amino acids long. Germline V gene data show CDR1 as MGHRA and CDR2 as YSYEKL. CDR3 region: CASRGSVLSGNTIYF. The CDR3 DNA sequence: TGCGCCAGCAGGGGTAGCGTGCTCTCTGGAAACACCATATATTTT.

This rearrangement joins TRBV2 to TRBJ1-1, with D maybe TRBD1 (5 bases). Per the germline V gene, CDR1 is SNHLY and CDR2 is FYNNEI. Trimming removed 5 bases at V and 5 bases at J, with 9 bases between. The CDR3 totals 12 residues. CDR3 region: CASSLDITEAFF. The CDR3 DNA reads TGTGCCAGCAGTTTGGACATAACTGAAGCTTTCTTT.

The chain couples TRBV5-8 to TRBJ1-3; D not resolved. Germline CDR1 reads SGHTS; CDR2 reads YDEGEE. Trimming removed 1 base at V and 0 bases at J, with 5 bases between. The CDR3 runs to 14 residues. In nucleotides, the CDR3 is TGTGCCAGCAGCTTGCCCAACTCTGGAAACACCATATATTTT. Protein product: CASSLPNSGNTIYF.

The chain combines TRBV27 with TRBJ1-1, with D possibly TRBD1 on 6 matching bases. Germline V gene lookup returns CDR1 MNHEY and CDR2 SMNVEV (reference sequence). The ends were cut back, 6 bases at V and 1 base at J, with 9 bases in the middle. The length of the CDR3 is 13 residues. The CDR3 bases are TGTGCCAGCAGATCGGACAGGAACACTGAAGCTTTCTTT. Translating gives CASRSDRNTEAFF.

The genes are TRBV7-3 and TRBJ2-3, with 8 positions matching TRBD2. Germline V gene sequence: CDR1 SGHTA, CDR2 FQGTGA. V was clipped by 3 bases and J by 4 bases; unmatched bases: 3. The CDR3 spans 14 residues. The chain's CDR3 is CASSFTSGSDTQYF. CDR3 DNA sequence: TGTGCCAGCAGCTTCACTAGCGGATCAGATACGCAGTATTTT.

This clone was counted only a few times. This chain links TRBV19 with TRBJ1-2; no clear D. Deletions cut 5 bases from V and 4 bases from J, with 20 bases between. Germline CDR1 reads LNHDA; CDR2 reads SQIVND (reference sequence). This CDR3 is 16 amino acids long. The CDR3 sequence is CASSSRRVNLIYGYTF. DNA for the CDR3: TGTGCCAGTAGTTCTCGGAGAGTTAATTTGATCTATGGCTACACCTTC.

CDR3 nucleotides: TGTGCCAGCAGTATTAATAGCGGGACCTCCAATGAAAAACTGTTTTTT. Translating it yields CASSINSGTSNEKLFF. V and J are TRBV28 and TRBJ1-4; D is perhaps TRBD1 (5 bases). Trimming pared 5 bases from V and 5 bases from J, leaving 18 bases between. Germline assignment: CDR1 MDHEN and CDR2 SYDVKM. The CDR3 is 16 residues long.

The V gene is TRBV6-5, the J gene TRBJ2-7; 7 positions match TRBD1. V dropped 2 bases and J dropped 5; count of bases not matched to a gene: 6. This CDR3 is 14 amino acids long. The germline gives CDR1 MNHEY, CDR2 SVGAGI. The CDR3, as DNA: TGTGCCAGCAGTTACGGTGACAGGGTCCACGAGCAGTACTTC. It specifies CASSYGDRVHEQYF.

The V gene is TRBV7-9, the J gene TRBJ2-7, with TRBD2 identical over 11 bases. Looked up from germline, CDR1 is SEHNR and CDR2 is FQNEAQ (reference sequence). The CDR3 extends over 15 amino acids. With 1 base clipped from V and 3 bases from J, the junction kept 2 bases outside the gene matches. The DNA for the CDR3 is TGTGCCAGCAGCTTAGGACTAGCGGGATACTACGAGCAGTACTTC. Encoded protein: CASSLGLAGYYEQYF.

This clone showed up just once. The genes are TRBV2 and TRBJ2-2, with 9 nucleotides matching TRBD1. The germline V gene encodes CDR1 SNHLY and CDR2 FYNNEI. The CDR3 has 15 amino acids. Trimming at V came to 6 bases and at J to 6 bases, leaving 8 bases not matched to a gene. The CDR3 loop is CASRDRGVYPGELFF. CDR3 in DNA: TGTGCCAGCAGAGACAGGGGGGTGTACCCCGGGGAGCTGTTTTTT. The variable domain in full, with the rest retrieved from reference TRBV2 and TRBJ2-2, is EPEVTQTPSHQVTQMGQEVILRCVPISNHLYFYWYRQILGQKVEFLVSFYNNEISEKSEIFDDQFSVERPDGSNFTLKIRSTKLEDSAMYFCASRDRGVYPGELFFGEGSRLTVL.

The chain is built from TRBV5-6 and TRBJ2-7; TRBD2 agrees at 7 bases. This CDR3 has 12 amino acids. CDR1 is SGHDT, CDR2 YYEEEE, per germline. The trim removed 4 bases at V and 9 bases at J, leaving 7 bases unmatched. The CDR3 DNA reads as TGTGCCAGCAGCCGGGGGGAGAGGGTGCAGTACTTC. It specifies CASSRGERVQYF. Using reference TRBV5-6 and TRBJ2-7 for the parts outside the CDR3, the full variable domain is DAGVTQSPTHLIKTRGQQVTLRCSPKSGHDTVSWYQQALGQGPQFIFQYYEEEERQRGNFPDRFSGHQFPNYSSELNVNALLLGDSALYLCASSRGERVQYFGPGTRLTVT.

The V call is TRBV19, the J call TRBJ1-5; weak D call: TRBD1 (5 bases). CDR3 size: 15 residues. CDR1 and CDR2 from the germline V gene are LNHDA and SQIVND (reference sequence). Trimming cost V 7 bases and J 0 bases, with 13 bases left between them. CDR3 in amino acids: CASTLDSYSNQPQHF. CDR3 bases: TGTGCCAGTACCCTAGACAGTTATAGCAATCAGCCCCAGCATTTT. Filled out from reference TRBV19 and TRBJ1-5, the complete variable domain reads DGGITQSPKYLFRKEGQNVTLSCEQNLNHDAMYWYRQDPGQGLRLIYYSQIVNDFQKGDIAEGYSVSREKKESFPLTVTSAQKNPTAFYLCASTLDSYSNQPQHFGDGTRLSIL.

V usage is TRBV30 and J usage is TRBJ2-5; the D gene is possibly TRBD2 (6 bases). Germline V CDR1 and CDR2: GTSNPN, SVGIG (reference sequence). This CDR3 comprises 15 residues. Trimming removed 0 bases at V and 3 bases at J, with 14 bases between. The CDR3 DNA reads TGTGCCTGGAGTGTAAAATTTAGCGGTAAAGAGACCCAGTACTTC. This codes for CAWSVKFSGKETQYF.

The chain couples TRBV27 to TRBJ2-1; the match to TRBD2 covers 14 bases. Germline V gene lookup returns CDR1 MNHEY and CDR2 SMNVEV (reference sequence). Trimming removed 6 bases from V and 8 bases from J; junction bases left unmatched: 6. CDR3 size: 15 residues. The CDR3 reads CASSMGLAGAHEQFF. CDR3 nucleotide sequence: TGTGCCAGCAGCATGGGACTAGCGGGAGCCCATGAGCAGTTCTTC.

There are a few counts of this clone. The chain carries TRBV5-6 and TRBJ2-1, with 13 bases that match TRBD2. The V gene end was trimmed by 3 bases and the J gene end by 7 bases; junction bases not matched to a gene: 4. This CDR3 contains 15 residues. The germline CDR1 and CDR2 sequences are SGHDT and YYEEEE. CDR3 bases: TGTGCCAGCAGCTGGACTAGCGGGAGATATAATGAGCAGTTCTTC. The encoded protein is CASSWTSGRYNEQFF.

CDR3 DNA: TGTGCCAGCAGCCGAACGGTGAACACTGAAGCTTTCTTT. Its protein product is CASSRTVNTEAFF. The chain couples TRBV9 to TRBJ1-1; D not resolved. V gave up 4 bases and J gave up 0 bases, with 7 bases separating them. The CDR3 consists of 13 residues. Germline CDR1 SGDLS, CDR2 YYNGEE.

This sequence joins TRBV7-2 and TRBJ1-2; 8 nucleotides align to TRBD1. Germline CDR1 is SGHTA and CDR2 is FQGNSA. CDR3 size: 12 residues. J gave up 12 bases and V 7 bases, and 10 bases lay outside the gene matches. CDR3 DNA sequence: TGTGCCAGCACCATTATGGACAGGGCGAACACCTTC. This codes for CASTIMDRANTF.

The gene calls are TRBV6-5 and TRBJ2-5; TRBD1 aligns across 9 bases. Germline CDR1 is MNHEY and CDR2 is SVGAGI. CDR3 length: 15 amino acids. V lost 2 bases, J lost 0 bases, and 1 base stayed unmatched. CDR3 protein: CASSYNRGHQETQYF. Here the CDR3 DNA reads TGTGCCAGCAGTTACAACAGGGGGCACCAAGAGACCCAGTACTTC.

V gene TRBV19 combines with J gene TRBJ1-5, with 12 bases that match TRBD1. The CDR3 is 16 residues long. Germline V gives CDR1 LNHDA, CDR2 SQIVND (reference sequence). With V trimmed by 9 bases and J by 7 bases, 13 bases remained unmatched. The CDR3 reads CASSKSRDRGQQPQHF. DNA for the CDR3: TGTGCCAGCTCTAAAAGCCGGGACAGGGGGCAGCAGCCCCAGCATTTT.